These 15 T cell receptor beta chains were sequenced from one sample in a study of T cell responses to AZD1222 COVID-19 vaccine. TCRdb's copy holds only in-frame clones and misses some; the assay was immunoSEQ multiplex PCR. The table has roughly 190,000 clones, more than 90% seen once. The source was peripheral blood, collected 28 days after the second dose of the MenACWY control vaccine. These receptors were obtained from an adult who received the MenACWY meningococcal vaccine as a control.

This chain joins TRBV10-3 and TRBJ2-2; possible D gene TRBD2, 6 bases. There are 16 residues in the CDR3. Per the germline V gene, CDR1 is ENHRY and CDR2 is SYGVKD. The V end was cut by 6 bases, the J end by 2 bases, with 16 bases between. Here the CDR3 DNA reads TGTGCCATCAGGGGACGGGGGACCATAAACACCGGGGAGCTGTTTTTT. This encodes CAIRGRGTINTGELFF.

The chain combines TRBV9 with TRBJ2-7; D not resolved. Looked up from germline, CDR1 is SGDLS and CDR2 is YYNGEE. This CDR3 spans 15 amino acids. The ends were cut back, 2 bases at V and 0 bases at J, with 12 bases in the middle. This CDR3 is CASSVSPQSSYEQYF. The DNA of the CDR3 is TGTGCCAGCAGCGTGTCACCCCAGAGCTCCTACGAGCAGTACTTC.

This clone has only a few counts. The rearrangement joins TRBV6-5 to TRBJ1-5; D is undetermined. Trimming stripped 10 bases from V and 6 bases from J, with 16 bases between. In germline, CDR1 is MNHEY, CDR2 SVGAGI. The CDR3 sequence is 13 residues long. The DNA of the CDR3 is TGTGCCACTTCCGACGGTTATCGTCAGCCCCAGCATTTT. It yields the protein CATSDGYRQPQHF.

This clone has only a few counts. Different DNA sequences within this sample yield the same CDR3. The chain uses TRBV29-1 and TRBJ1-3; D not certain. Per germline, CDR1 SQVTM and CDR2 ANQGSEA. The CDR3 contains 12 residues. Deletions cut 1 base from V and 4 bases from J, with 5 bases between. The CDR3 loop reads CSVEGGGNTIYF. The CDR3 nucleotides read TGCAGCGTTGAAGGAGGAGGAAACACCATATATTTT.

This clone was seen a single time. The chain combines TRBV9 with TRBJ2-5, with 10 bases aligning to TRBD1. The CDR3 contains 15 residues. J lost 7 bases, V lost 6 bases, and 12 bases had no gene match. Germline CDR1 reads SGDLS; CDR2 reads YYNGEE. CDR3 residues: CASNPGQGGLGTQYF. Here the CDR3 DNA reads TGTGCCAGCAATCCCGGACAGGGGGGCTTGGGGACCCAGTACTTC.

The V gene is TRBV6-2 or TRBV6-3, the J gene TRBJ1-2, with D possibly being TRBD1 (5 bases). This CDR3 has 14 residues. Germline values: CDR1 MNHEY, CDR2 SVGEGT. The V end was cut by 2 bases, the J end by 8 bases, with 15 bases between. CDR3 residues: CASSYLGDWGGYTF. Here the CDR3 DNA reads TGTGCCAGCAGTTACCTCGGAGATTGGGGCGGCTACACCTTC.

Points on this clone: An end of the junction does not agree with germline; a read error may underlie this. The V call is TRBV5-1, the J call TRBJ1-6, with D unclear. Per the germline V gene, CDR1 is SGHRS and CDR2 is YFSETQ. The CDR3 extends over 15 amino acids. The CDR3 reads CASSPQTTYNSPLHF. The CDR3, as DNA: TGTGCCAGCAGCCCCCAAACGACCTATAATTCACCCCTCCACTTT.

This rearrangement joins TRBV28 to TRBJ1-5; 11 nucleotides match TRBD1. The V gene end was trimmed by 6 bases and the J gene end by 6 bases; junction bases not matched to a gene: 1. Germline CDR1 reads MDHEN; CDR2 reads SYDVKM. The CDR3 extends over 13 amino acids. The CDR3 reads CASRDRGPQPQHF. The DNA for the CDR3 is TGTGCCAGCAGGGACAGGGGGCCTCAGCCCCAGCATTTT.

This clone has a single count. CDR3 residues: CASSSPGGLYGYTF. DNA of the CDR3: TGTGCCAGCAGTTCCCCAGGGGGCCTCTATGGCTACACCTTC. The chain combines TRBV27 with TRBJ1-2; 8 bases match TRBD1. The junction had 5 bases not matched to a gene; V was cut back by 4 bases and J by 4 bases. CDR1 MNHEY and CDR2 SMNVEV come from the germline V gene (reference sequence). CDR3 length: 14 amino acids.

This chain joins TRBV27 and TRBJ2-1; 13 nucleotides agree with TRBD2. Germline V gives CDR1 MNHEY, CDR2 SMNVEV (reference sequence). V shed 3 bases and J 4 bases; nucleotides not matched to a gene: 9. This CDR3 is 18 amino acids long. The CDR3 protein is CASSLNLGTSGKYNEQFF. CDR3 DNA: TGTGCCAGCAGTTTGAACCTGGGGACTAGCGGGAAGTACAATGAGCAGTTCTTC.

The genes are TRBV5-1 and TRBJ1-2; unclear D gene. V was cut by 0 bases and J by 4 bases, with 10 bases left in between. CDR3 length: 14 amino acids. Per the germline V gene, CDR1 is SGHRS and CDR2 is YFSETQ. CDR3 bases: TGCGCCAGCAGCTTGGAGGGAAAAGGCTATGGCTACACCTTC. Amino acid sequence: CASSLEGKGYGYTF. Filled out from reference TRBV5-1 and TRBJ1-2, the complete variable domain reads KAGVTQTPRYLIKTRGQQVTLSCSPISGHRSVSWYQQTPGQGLQFLFEYFSETQRNKGNFPGRFSGRQFSNSRSEMNVSTLELGDSALYLCASSLEGKGYGYTFGSGTRLTVV.

The chain is built from TRBV5-4 and TRBJ1-1; D not resolved. This CDR3 contains 14 residues. CDR1 and CDR2 from the germline V gene are SGHNT and YYREEE (reference sequence). The ends were cut back, 4 bases at V and 4 bases at J, with 14 bases in the middle. The CDR3 reads CASSPPGRSTEAFF. CDR3 coding DNA: TGTGCCAGCAGCCCCCCTGGGCGATCCACTGAAGCTTTCTTT. Together with reference TRBV5-4 and TRBJ1-1, the CDR3 gives the full variable domain: ETGVTQSPTHLIKTRGQQVTLRCSSQSGHNTVSWYQQALGQGPQFIFQYYREEENGRGNFPPRFSGLQFPNYSSELNVNALELDDSALYLCASSPPGRSTEAFFGQGTRLTVV.

V is TRBV30 and J is TRBJ2-7; D gene unclear. This CDR3 comprises 14 residues. Germline V gene lookup returns CDR1 GTSNPN and CDR2 SVGIG (reference sequence). Deletions cut 1 base from V and 1 base from J, with 11 bases between. The CDR3 region has the DNA TGTGCCTGGAGTGACAGTCCCTTATCCTACGAGCAGTACTTC. Protein: CAWSDSPLSYEQYF.

The chain combines TRBV3-1 (or the pseudogene TRBV3-2) with TRBJ1-2, with a tentative D call TRBD1 (5 bases). The germline V and J ends were trimmed by 1 base and 5 bases, with 14 bases remaining between them. The CDR3 is made up of 15 amino acids. Per germline, CDR1 LGHDT and CDR2 YNNKEL (reference sequence). The CDR3 DNA is TGTGCCAGCAGCCAAGCCGGCGGGACCCTATATGGCTACACCTTC. This gives the protein CASSQAGGTLYGYTF.

The V call is TRBV19, the J call TRBJ1-5, with D possibly being TRBD1 (5 bases). With 6 bases removed from V and 6 bases from J, the gap between germline ends came to 12 bases. The CDR3 consists of 13 residues. CDR1 is LNHDA, CDR2 SQIVND, per germline (reference sequence). CDR3 amino acids: CASRDNQGQPQHF. DNA for the CDR3: TGTGCCAGTAGGGACAACCAGGGTCAGCCCCAGCATTTT.